This note documents a single TCR beta chain sequence. The antigen remains undetermined. This sample is part of a study of cytomegalovirus exposure and HLA in healthy donors. The donors were healthy bone marrow donors. Whole-study findings and limits: Researchers catalogued about 150 TCR beta chains as cytomegalovirus-associated. Several of the most significant clusters appeared, in a later analysis, to be linked to common viral pathogens.

Primers: 60 Vbeta forward and 13 Jbeta reverse. Sequenced by immunoSEQ multiplex PCR; TCRdb stores in-frame clones only, minus some. In the table there are 150,000 to 200,000 clones, around three quarters of which are singletons. The CDR3 loop spans 15 amino acids. Per germline, CDR1 SGHDT and CDR2 YYEEEE. Deletions cut 1 base from V and 6 bases from J, with 16 bases between. The V and J genes are TRBV5-6 and TRBJ1-1, with TRBD1 as a possible D gene (6 bases). The clonotype comes from a woman under 40 in good health and CMV-seropositive. Sequenced: PBMCs. The CDR3 nucleotides are TGTGCCAGCAGCTTGAGATTCAGGACAGCGGCTGAAGCTTTCTTT. Encoded protein: CASSLRFRTAAEAFF.